This TCR beta chain was identified during a study of T cell repertoires in cytomegalovirus infection. Study information: Public TCR beta signatures were indicative of both CMV infection and a matching HLA type. Study outcomes and limitations: HLA-C-restricted TCR beta clonotypes specific for CMV led the ex vivo response.

TCRdb re-derived calls from the reads in MiXCR, one entry per CDR3 protein. The top ten hold roughly 15% of the sample, which has about 310,000 distinct CDR3 sequences, 20% to 30% seen once. As regards this clonotype: Its antigen is unknown.

The CDR3 consists of 11 residues. Between the trimmed V and J ends, which lost 1 base and 8 bases, there was a span of 5 bases. The V gene's germline CDR1 is SEHNR and CDR2 FQNEAQ (reference sequence). The TCR originated in a human donor in good health (CMV status not recorded). Some clones in this sample may be carry-over from other donors' samples. The material sequenced was cultured PBMCs, taken from culture after CMV antigen stimulation. The chain employs TRBV7-9 and TRBJ1-2; D might be TRBD1 (5 bases). The DNA for the CDR3 is TGTGCCAGCAGCTTAGGACAGGGCTACACCTTC. It translates to CASSLGQGYTF. Together with reference TRBV7-9 and TRBJ1-2, the CDR3 gives the full variable domain: DTGVSQNPRHKITKRGQNVTFRCDPISEHNRLYWYRQTLGQGPEFLTYFQNEAQLEKSRLLSDRFSAERPKGSFSTLEIQRTEQGDSAMYLCASSLGQGYTFGSGTRLTVV.